One T cell receptor beta chain is described in this entry. As yet, its antigen is unknown. The data were obtained in a study of shared clonotypes between healthy human individuals. Points from the study as a whole: It was observed that 5% to 6% of naive CD4 clonotypes were shared across a handful of donors.

Clones were read by immunoSEQ multiplex PCR, and TCRdb kept only the in-frame ones, dropping some. The sample lists about 2.4 million clones, roughly 93% occurring once. Looked up from germline, CDR1 is SGDLS and CDR2 is YYNGEE. The CDR3 loop spans 15 amino acids. The ends lost 3 bases at V and 7 bases at J; junction bases unmatched: 9. The specimen was naive CD4+ T cells from PBMCs. Regarding subset: CD45RA+ positively selected. The chain joins TRBV9 to TRBJ1-2; 10 bases agree with TRBD1. This TCR came from a man aged 18 to 30 in good health. Some clones in this sample may be carry-over from other donors' samples. The CDR3 reads CASSDRDRGVPGYTF. The DNA for the CDR3 is TGTGCCAGCAGCGACCGGGACAGGGGTGTTCCTGGCTACACCTTC.